Sequencing of this T cell receptor (beta chain) was carried out in a study of control samples from healthy donors and cancer patients. Repertoires were generated with immunoSEQ multiplex PCR, while TCRdb's copy carries only in-frame clones and drops some. The data show 130,000 or so clones, around 87% seen once. The CDR3 runs 16 residues. Germline CDR1 is SGHDT and CDR2 is YYEEEE. V gave up 7 bases and J gave up 5 bases; unmatched junction bases: 12. The chain has TRBV5-6 and TRBJ1-1; 12 bases map to TRBD1. The receptor was derived from a man aged 35-49 years in good health. Source material: blood. The CDR3 DNA sequence: TGTGCCAGCTTTGGGGACAGGGGGCGAATTCATACTGAAGCTTTCTTT. This encodes CASFGDRGRIHTEAFF.